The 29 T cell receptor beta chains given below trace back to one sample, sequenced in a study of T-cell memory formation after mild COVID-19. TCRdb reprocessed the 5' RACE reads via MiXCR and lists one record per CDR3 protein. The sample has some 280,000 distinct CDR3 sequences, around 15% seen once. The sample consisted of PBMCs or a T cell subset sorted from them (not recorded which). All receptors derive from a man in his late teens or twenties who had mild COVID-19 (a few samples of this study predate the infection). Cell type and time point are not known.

The CDR3 protein is CASSLGWGSYNEQFF. The DNA for the CDR3 is TGCGCCAGCAGCTTGGGTTGGGGGTCCTACAATGAGCAGTTCTTC. The V gene is TRBV5-1, the J gene TRBJ2-1, with D perhaps TRBD1 or TRBD2 (5 bases each). The CDR3 runs to 15 residues. CDR1 is SGHRS and CDR2 is YFSETQ in the germline V gene. V was shortened by 0 bases and J by 1 base, with 8 bases between the two germline ends.

This chain's CDR3 is CSAPALAGLRGGIQYF. The DNA of the CDR3 is TGCAGTGCTCCCGCCCTAGCGGGGCTTAGGGGGGGCATTCAGTACTTC. This chain uses TRBV20-1 with TRBJ2-4, with TRBD2 matching 9 bases. The V segment lost 5 bases and the J segment 9 bases; nucleotides outside the gene matches: 17. CDR3 length: 16 amino acids. Germline assignment: CDR1 DFQATT and CDR2 SNEGSKA (reference sequence).

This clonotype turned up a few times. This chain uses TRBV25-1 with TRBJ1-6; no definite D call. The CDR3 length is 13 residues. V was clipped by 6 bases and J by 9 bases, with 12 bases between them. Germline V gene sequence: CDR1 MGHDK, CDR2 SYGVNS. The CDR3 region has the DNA TGTGCCAGCAGGAGGTCGGTGGGTTCACCCCTCCACTTT. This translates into CASRRSVGSPLHF.

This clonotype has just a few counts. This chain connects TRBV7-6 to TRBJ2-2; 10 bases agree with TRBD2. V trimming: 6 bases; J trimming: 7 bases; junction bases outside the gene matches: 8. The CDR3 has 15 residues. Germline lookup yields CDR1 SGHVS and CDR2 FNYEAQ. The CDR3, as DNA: TGTGCCAGCAGAGACAGCGGGGGGGCCGACGGGGAGCTGTTTTTT. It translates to CASRDSGGADGELFF.

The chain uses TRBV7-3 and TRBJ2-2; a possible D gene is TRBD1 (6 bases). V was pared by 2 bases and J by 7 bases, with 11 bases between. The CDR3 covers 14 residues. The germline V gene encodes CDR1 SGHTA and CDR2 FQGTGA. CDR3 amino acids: CASSLEGVRGELFF. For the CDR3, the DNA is TGTGCCAGCAGCTTAGAGGGGGTCCGCGGGGAGCTGTTTTTT.

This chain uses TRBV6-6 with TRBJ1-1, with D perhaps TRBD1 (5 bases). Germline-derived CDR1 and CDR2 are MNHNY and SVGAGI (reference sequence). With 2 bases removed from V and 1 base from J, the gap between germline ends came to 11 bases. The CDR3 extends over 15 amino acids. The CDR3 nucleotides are TGTGCCAGCAGTTACCCGAGAGGACAGAACACTGAAGCTTTCTTT. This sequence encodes CASSYPRGQNTEAFF.

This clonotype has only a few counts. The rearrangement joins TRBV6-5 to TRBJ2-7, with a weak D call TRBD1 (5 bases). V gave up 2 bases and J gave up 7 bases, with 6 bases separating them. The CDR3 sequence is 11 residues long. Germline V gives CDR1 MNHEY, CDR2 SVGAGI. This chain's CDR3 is CASSYKGEQYF. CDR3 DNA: TGTGCCAGCAGTTACAAGGGGGAGCAGTACTTC.

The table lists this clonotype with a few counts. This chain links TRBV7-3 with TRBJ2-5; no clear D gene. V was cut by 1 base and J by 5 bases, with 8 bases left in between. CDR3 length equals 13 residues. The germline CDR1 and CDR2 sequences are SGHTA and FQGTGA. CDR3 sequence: CASSLRVRETQYF. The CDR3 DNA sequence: TGTGCCAGCAGCTTAAGAGTCCGTGAGACCCAGTACTTC.

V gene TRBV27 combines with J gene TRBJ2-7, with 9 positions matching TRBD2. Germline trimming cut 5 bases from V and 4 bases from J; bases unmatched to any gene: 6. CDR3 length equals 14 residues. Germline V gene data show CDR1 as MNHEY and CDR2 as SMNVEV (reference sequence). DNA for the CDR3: TGTGCCAGCAGTGTAGCGGGGGCCTTATACGAGCAGTACTTC. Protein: CASSVAGALYEQYF.

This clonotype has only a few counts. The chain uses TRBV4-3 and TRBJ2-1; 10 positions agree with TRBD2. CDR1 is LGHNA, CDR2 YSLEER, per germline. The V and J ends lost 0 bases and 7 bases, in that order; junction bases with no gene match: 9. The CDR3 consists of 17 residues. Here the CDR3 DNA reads TGCGCCAGCAGCCAAGATCGAGGGACTAGCGAGAAGAATGAGCAGTTCTTC. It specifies CASSQDRGTSEKNEQFF.

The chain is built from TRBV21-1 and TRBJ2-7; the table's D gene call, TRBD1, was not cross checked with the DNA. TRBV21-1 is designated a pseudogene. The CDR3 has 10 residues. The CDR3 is CASSKGPGGF. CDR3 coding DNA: TGTGCCAGCAGCAAAGGTCCAGGGGGGTTC.

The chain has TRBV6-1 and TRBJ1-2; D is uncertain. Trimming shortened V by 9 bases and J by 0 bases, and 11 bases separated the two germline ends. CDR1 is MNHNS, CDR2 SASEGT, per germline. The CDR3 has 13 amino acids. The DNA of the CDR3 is TGTGCCAGTTCGGAGACCCCTAACTATGGCTACACCTTC. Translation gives CASSETPNYGYTF.

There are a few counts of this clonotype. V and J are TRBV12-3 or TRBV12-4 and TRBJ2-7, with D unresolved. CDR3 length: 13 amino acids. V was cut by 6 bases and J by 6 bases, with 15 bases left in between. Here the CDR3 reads CASSPGPGGEQYF. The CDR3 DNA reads TGTGCCAGCAGCCCAGGACCGGGTGGCGAGCAGTACTTC.

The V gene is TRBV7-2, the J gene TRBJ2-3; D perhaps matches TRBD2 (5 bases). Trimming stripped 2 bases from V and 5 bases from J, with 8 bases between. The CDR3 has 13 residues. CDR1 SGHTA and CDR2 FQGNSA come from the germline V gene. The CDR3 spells CASSLKGGDTQYF. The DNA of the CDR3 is TGTGCCAGCAGCTTAAAAGGAGGAGATACGCAGTATTTT.

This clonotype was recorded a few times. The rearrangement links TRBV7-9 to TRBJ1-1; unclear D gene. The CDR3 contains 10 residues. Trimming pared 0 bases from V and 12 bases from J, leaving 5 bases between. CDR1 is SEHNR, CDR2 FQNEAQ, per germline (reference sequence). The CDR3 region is CASSLATPFF. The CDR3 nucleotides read TGTGCCAGCAGCTTAGCGACGCCTTTCTTT.

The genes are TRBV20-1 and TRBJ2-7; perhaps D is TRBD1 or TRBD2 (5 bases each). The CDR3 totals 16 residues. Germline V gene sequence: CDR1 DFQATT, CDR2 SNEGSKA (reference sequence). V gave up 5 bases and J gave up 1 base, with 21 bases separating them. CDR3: CSALKFFRDASYEQYF. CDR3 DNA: TGCAGTGCTCTTAAATTCTTCCGGGACGCGTCCTACGAGCAGTACTTC.

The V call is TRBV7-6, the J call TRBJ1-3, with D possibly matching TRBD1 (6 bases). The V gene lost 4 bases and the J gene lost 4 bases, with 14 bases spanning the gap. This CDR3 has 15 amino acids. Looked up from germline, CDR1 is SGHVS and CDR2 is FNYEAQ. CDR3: CASSSRQGPGNTIYF. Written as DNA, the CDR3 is TGTGCCAGCAGCTCACGGCAGGGGCCAGGAAACACCATATATTTT. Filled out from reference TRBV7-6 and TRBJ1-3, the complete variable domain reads GAGVSQSPRYKVTKRGQDVALRCDPISGHVSLYWYRQALGQGPEFLTYFNYEAQQDKSGLPNDRFSAERPEGSISTLTIQRTEQRDSAMYRCASSSRQGPGNTIYFGEGSWLTVV.

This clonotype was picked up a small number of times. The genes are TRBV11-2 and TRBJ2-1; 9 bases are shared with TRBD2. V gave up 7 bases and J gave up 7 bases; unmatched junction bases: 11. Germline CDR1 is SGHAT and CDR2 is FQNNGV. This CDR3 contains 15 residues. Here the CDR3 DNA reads TGTGCCAGCATCCCGGGAATAGCGGGGGTGAATGAGCAGTTCTTC. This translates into CASIPGIAGVNEQFF.

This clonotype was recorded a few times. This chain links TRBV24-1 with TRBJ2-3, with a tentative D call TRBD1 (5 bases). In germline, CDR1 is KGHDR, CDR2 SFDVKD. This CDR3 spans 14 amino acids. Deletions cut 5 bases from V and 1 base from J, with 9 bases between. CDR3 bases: TGTGCCACCAGTGTAACGACAGGCACAGATACGCAGTATTTT. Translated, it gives CATSVTTGTDTQYF.

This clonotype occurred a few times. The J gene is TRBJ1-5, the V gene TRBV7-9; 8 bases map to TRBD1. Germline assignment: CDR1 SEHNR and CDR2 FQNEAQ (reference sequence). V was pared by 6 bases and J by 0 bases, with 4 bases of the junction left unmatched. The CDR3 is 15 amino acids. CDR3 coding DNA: TGTGCCAGCAGTTACGGACAGGGTAGCAATCAGCCCCAGCATTTT. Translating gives CASSYGQGSNQPQHF. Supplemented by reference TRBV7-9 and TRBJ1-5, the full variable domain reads DTGVSQNPRHKITKRGQNVTFRCDPISEHNRLYWYRQTLGQGPEFLTYFQNEAQLEKSRLLSDRFSAERPKGSFSTLEIQRTEQGDSAMYLCASSYGQGSNQPQHFGDGTRLSIL.

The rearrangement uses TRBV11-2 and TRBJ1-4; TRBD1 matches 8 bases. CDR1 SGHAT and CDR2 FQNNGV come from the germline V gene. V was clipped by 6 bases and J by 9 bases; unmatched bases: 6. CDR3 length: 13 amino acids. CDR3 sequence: CASRTDRAQKLFF. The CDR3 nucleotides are TGTGCCAGCAGAACGGACAGGGCGCAAAAACTGTTTTTT.

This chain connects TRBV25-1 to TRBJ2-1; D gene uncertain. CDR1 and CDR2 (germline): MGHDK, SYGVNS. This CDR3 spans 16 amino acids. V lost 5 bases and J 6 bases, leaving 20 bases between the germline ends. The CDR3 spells CASSHPPGHPTNEQFF. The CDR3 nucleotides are TGTGCCAGCAGTCACCCCCCTGGGCACCCCACCAATGAGCAGTTCTTC.

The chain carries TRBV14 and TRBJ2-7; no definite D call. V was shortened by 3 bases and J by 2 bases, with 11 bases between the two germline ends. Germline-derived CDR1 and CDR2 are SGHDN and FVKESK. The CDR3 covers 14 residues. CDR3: CASSHTPRPYEQYV. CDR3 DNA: TGTGCCAGCAGCCATACACCGAGGCCCTACGAGCAGTACGTC.

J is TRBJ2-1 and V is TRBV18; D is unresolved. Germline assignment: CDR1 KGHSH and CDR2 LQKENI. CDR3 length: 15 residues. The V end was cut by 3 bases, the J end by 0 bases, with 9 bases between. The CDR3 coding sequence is TGTGCCAGCTCACCGATCTGGAGCTCCTACAATGAGCAGTTCTTC. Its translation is CASSPIWSSYNEQFF. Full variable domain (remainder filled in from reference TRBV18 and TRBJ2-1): NAGVMQNPRHLVRRRGQEARLRCSPMKGHSHVYWYRQLPEEGLKFMVYLQKENIIDESGMPKERFSAEFPKEGPSILRIQQVVRGDSAAYFCASSPIWSSYNEQFFGPGTRLTVL.

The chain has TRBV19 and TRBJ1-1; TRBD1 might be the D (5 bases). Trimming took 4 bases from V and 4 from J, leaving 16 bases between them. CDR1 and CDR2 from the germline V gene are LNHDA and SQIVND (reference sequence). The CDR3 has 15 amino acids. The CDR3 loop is CASSKAAGGTTEAFF. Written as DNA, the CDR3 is TGTGCCAGTAGTAAGGCTGCCGGGGGAACCACTGAAGCTTTCTTT.

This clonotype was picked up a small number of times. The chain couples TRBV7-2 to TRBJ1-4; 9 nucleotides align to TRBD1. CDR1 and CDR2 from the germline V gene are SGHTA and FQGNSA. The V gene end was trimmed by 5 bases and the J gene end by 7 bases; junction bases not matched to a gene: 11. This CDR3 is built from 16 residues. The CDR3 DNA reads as TGTGCCAGCAGCACAGGGTCCGGGACAGGGTTTGAAAAACTGTTTTTT. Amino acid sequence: CASSTGSGTGFEKLFF.

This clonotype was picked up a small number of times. CDR3 region: CASSEALDGGYTF. The CDR3 nucleotides are TGTGCCAGCAGTGAGGCTCTAGACGGCGGCTACACCTTC. The V gene is TRBV2, the J gene TRBJ1-2; D gene uncertain. V was cut by 3 bases and J by 8 bases, with 13 bases left in between. Germline values: CDR1 SNHLY, CDR2 FYNNEI. The CDR3 is 13 residues long.

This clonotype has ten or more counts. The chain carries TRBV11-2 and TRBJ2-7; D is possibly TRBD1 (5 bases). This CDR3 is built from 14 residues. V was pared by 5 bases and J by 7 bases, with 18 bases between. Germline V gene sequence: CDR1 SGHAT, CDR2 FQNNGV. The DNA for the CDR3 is TGTGCCAGCAGCCCCAGGGTGGACCCTCTGGAGCAGTACTTC. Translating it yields CASSPRVDPLEQYF.

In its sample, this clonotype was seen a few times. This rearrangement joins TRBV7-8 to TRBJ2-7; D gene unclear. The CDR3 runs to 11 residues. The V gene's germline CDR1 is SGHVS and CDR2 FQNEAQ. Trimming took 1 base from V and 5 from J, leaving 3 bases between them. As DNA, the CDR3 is TGTGCCAGCAGCTTAGGCGACGAGCAGTACGTC. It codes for CASSLGDEQYV.